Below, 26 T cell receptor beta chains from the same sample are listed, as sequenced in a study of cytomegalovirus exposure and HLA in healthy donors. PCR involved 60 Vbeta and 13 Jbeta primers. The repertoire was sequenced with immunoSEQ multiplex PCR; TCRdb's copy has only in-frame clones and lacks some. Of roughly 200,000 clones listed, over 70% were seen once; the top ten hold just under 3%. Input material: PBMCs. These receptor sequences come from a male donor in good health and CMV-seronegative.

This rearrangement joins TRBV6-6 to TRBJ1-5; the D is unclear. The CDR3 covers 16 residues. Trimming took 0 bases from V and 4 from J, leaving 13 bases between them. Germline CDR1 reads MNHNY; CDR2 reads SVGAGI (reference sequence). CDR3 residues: CASSYSRSRVNQPQHF. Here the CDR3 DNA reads TGTGCCAGCAGTTACTCGAGGTCGAGGGTAAATCAGCCCCAGCATTTT.

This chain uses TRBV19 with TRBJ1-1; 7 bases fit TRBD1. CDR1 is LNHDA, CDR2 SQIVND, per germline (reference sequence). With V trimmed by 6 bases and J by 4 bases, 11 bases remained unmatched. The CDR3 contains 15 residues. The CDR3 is CASSPNRGGFTEAFF. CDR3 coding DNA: TGTGCCAGTAGCCCCAACAGGGGCGGATTCACTGAAGCTTTCTTT.

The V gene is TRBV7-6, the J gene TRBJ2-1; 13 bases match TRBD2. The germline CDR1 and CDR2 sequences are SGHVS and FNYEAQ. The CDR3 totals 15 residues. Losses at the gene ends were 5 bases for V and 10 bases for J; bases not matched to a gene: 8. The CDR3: CASSRGLAGEREQFF. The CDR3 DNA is TGTGCCAGCAGCCGCGGACTAGCGGGGGAGAGAGAGCAGTTCTTC. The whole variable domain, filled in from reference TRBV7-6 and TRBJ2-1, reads GAGVSQSPRYKVTKRGQDVALRCDPISGHVSLYWYRQALGQGPEFLTYFNYEAQQDKSGLPNDRFSAERPEGSISTLTIQRTEQRDSAMYRCASSRGLAGEREQFFGPGTRLTVL.

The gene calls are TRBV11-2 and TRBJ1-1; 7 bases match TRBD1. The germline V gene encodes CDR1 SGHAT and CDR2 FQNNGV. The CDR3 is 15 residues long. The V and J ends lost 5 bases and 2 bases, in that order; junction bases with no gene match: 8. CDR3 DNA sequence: TGTGCCAGCAGCCCCTTGACAGGGCAAAACACTGAAGCTTTCTTT. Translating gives CASSPLTGQNTEAFF.

The CDR3 protein is CASSIGQAPNTIYF. The CDR3 DNA follows: TGCGCCAGCAGCATAGGACAGGCCCCGAACACCATATATTTT. The rearrangement joins TRBV5-1 to TRBJ1-3; 7 nucleotides line up with TRBD1. V lost 4 bases to trimming and J lost 7 bases; unmatched junction nucleotides: 8. CDR1 is SGHRS, CDR2 YFSETQ, per germline. This CDR3 is built from 14 residues.

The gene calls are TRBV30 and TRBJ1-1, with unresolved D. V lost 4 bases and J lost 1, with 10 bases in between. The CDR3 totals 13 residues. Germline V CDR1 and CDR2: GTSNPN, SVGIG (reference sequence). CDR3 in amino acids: CAWIGYGNTEAFF. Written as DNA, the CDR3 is TGTGCCTGGATCGGGTACGGGAACACTGAAGCTTTCTTT.

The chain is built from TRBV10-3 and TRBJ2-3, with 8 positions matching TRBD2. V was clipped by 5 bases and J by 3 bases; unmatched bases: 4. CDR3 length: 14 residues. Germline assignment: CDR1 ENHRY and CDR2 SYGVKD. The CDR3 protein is CAISPGLETDTQYF. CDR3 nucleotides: TGTGCCATCAGTCCGGGACTAGAGACAGATACGCAGTATTTT.

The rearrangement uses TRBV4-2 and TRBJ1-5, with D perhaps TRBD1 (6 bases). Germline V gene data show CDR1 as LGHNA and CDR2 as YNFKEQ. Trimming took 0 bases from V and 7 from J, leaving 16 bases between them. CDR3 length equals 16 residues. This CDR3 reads CASSQEGGGAGQPQHF. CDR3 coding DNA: TGTGCCAGCAGCCAAGAGGGCGGGGGCGCTGGGCAGCCCCAGCATTTT.

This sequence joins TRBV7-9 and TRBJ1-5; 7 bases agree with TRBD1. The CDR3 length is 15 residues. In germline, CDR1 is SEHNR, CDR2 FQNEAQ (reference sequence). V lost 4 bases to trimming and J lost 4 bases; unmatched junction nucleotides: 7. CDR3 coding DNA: TGTGCCAGCAGCTCAATCGGGACAGAAAATCAGCCCCAGCATTTT. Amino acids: CASSSIGTENQPQHF.

The CDR3 region is CASSEYGYGTHREAFF. The CDR3 nucleotides are TGTGCCAGCAGTGAATATGGCTACGGGACACATCGTGAAGCTTTCTTT. The V and J genes are TRBV2 and TRBJ1-1; a weak D match, TRBD1 (6 bases). Trimming removed 2 bases at V and 7 bases at J, with 20 bases between. Germline V gene sequence: CDR1 SNHLY, CDR2 FYNNEI. The CDR3 sequence is 16 residues long.

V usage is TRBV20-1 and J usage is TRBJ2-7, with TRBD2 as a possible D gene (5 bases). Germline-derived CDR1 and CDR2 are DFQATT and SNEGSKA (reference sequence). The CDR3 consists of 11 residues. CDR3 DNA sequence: TGCAGCGGGATAGGGACCTACGAGCAGTACTTC. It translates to CSGIGTYEQYF.

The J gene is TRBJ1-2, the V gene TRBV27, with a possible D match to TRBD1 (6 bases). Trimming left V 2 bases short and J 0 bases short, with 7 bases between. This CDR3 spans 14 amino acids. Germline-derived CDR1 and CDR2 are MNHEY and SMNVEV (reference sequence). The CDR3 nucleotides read TGTGCCAGCAGTTTAAACAGGGCTAACTATGGCTACACCTTC. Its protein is CASSLNRANYGYTF.

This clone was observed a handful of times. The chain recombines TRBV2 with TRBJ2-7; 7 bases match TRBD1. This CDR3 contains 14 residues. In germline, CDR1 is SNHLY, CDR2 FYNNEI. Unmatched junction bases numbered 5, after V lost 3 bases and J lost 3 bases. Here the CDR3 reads CASSEVDRVYEQYF. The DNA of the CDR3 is TGTGCCAGCAGTGAGGTAGACAGGGTCTACGAGCAGTACTTC.

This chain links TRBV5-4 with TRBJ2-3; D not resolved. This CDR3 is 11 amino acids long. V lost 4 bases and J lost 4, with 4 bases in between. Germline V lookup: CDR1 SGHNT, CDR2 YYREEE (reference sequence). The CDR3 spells CASSQSDTQYF. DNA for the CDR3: TGTGCCAGCAGCCAATCAGATACGCAGTATTTT. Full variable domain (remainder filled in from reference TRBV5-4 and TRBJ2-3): ETGVTQSPTHLIKTRGQQVTLRCSSQSGHNTVSWYQQALGQGPQFIFQYYREEENGRGNFPPRFSGLQFPNYSSELNVNALELDDSALYLCASSQSDTQYFGPGTRLTVL.

This CDR3 reads CSVDRDRTYNEQFF. The DNA for the CDR3 is TGCAGCGTCGACCGGGACAGGACCTACAATGAGCAGTTCTTC. The chain uses TRBV29-1 and TRBJ2-1; 8 bases fit TRBD1. This CDR3 has 14 residues. V shed 6 bases, J shed 2 bases, and the junction held 6 bases outside the gene matches. Germline V lookup: CDR1 SQVTM, CDR2 ANQGSEA.

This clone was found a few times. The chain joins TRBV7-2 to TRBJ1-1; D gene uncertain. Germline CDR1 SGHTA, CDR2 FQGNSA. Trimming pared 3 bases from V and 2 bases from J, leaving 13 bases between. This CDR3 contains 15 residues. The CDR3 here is CASSFSAEVNTEAFF. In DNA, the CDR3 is TGTGCCAGCAGCTTCTCGGCGGAAGTAAACACTGAAGCTTTCTTT.

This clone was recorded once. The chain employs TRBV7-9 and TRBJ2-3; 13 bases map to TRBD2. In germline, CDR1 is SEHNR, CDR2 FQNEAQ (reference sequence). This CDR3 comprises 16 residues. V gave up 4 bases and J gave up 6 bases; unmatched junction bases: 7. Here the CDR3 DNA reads TGTGCCAGCAGCTCCGGACTAGCGGGAGTAAAGGATACGCAGTATTTT. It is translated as CASSSGLAGVKDTQYF.

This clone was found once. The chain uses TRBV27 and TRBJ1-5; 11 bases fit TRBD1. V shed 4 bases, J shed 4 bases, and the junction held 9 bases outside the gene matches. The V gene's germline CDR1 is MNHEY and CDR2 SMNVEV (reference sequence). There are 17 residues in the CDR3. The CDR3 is CASSSPGTGGLNQPQHF. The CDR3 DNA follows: TGTGCCAGCAGTTCCCCCGGGACAGGGGGTTTAAATCAGCCCCAGCATTTT.

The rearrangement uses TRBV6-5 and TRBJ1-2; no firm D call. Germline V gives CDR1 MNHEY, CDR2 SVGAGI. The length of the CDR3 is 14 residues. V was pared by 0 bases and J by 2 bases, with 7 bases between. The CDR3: CASSYSSRNYGYTF. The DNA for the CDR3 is TGTGCCAGCAGTTACTCGAGCAGGAACTATGGCTACACCTTC.

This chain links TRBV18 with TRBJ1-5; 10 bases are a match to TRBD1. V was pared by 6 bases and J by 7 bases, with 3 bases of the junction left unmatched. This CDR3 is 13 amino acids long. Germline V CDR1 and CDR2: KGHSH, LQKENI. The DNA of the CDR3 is TGTGCCAGCTCTGGGGACAGGGGACAGCCCCAGCATTTT. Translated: CASSGDRGQPQHF.

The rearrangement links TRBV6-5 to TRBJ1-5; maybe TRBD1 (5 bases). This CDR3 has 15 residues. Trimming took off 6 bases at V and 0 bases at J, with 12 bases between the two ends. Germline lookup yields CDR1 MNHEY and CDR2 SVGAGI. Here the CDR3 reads CASRGDSYSNQPQHF. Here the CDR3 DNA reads TGTGCCAGCAGGGGTGACAGCTATAGCAATCAGCCCCAGCATTTT.

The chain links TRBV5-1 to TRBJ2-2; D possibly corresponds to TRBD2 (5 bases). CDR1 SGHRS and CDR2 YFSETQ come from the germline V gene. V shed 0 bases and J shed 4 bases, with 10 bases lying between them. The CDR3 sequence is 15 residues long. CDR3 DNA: TGCGCCAGCAGCTTGGCTGTCGGGGTCACCGGGGAGCTGTTTTTT. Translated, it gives CASSLAVGVTGELFF.

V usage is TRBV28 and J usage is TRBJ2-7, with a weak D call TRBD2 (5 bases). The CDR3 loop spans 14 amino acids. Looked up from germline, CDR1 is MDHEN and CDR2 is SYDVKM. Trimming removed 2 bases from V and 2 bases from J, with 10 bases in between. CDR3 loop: CASSLDGLTYEQYF. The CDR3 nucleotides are TGTGCCAGCAGTTTAGACGGACTTACCTACGAGCAGTACTTC.

The CDR3 sequence is CSAPTGYIQYF. The CDR3 DNA reads as TGCAGTGCCCCGACAGGGTACATTCAGTACTTC. The chain couples TRBV20-1 to TRBJ2-4, with 7 bases that match TRBD1. The CDR3 is made up of 11 amino acids. The J segment lost 8 bases and the V segment lost 6 bases, leaving 4 bases of the junction unmatched. Germline CDR1 and CDR2: DFQATT and SNEGSKA (reference sequence).

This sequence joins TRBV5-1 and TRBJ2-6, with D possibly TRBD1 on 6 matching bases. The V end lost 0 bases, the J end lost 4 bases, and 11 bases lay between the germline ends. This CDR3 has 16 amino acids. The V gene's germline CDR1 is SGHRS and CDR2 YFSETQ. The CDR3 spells CASSLALRGGANVLTF. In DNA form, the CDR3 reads TGCGCCAGCAGCTTGGCCCTAAGGGGGGGGGCCAACGTCCTGACTTTC.

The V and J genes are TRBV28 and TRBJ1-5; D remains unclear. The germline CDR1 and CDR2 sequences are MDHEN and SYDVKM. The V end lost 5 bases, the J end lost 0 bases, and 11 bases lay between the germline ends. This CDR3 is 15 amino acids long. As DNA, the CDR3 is TGTGCCAGCAGTGATACGGACTATAGCAATCAGCCCCAGCATTTT. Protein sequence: CASSDTDYSNQPQHF.